One T cell receptor (beta chain) is described in this entry. Its binding antigen is unknown. No much larger clone exists at a distance of one base, and base qualities are not known. Germline trimming: 0 bases from V, 7 bases from J; junction bases outside gene matches: 7. CDR1 SNHLY and CDR2 FYNNEI are derived from the germline V gene. From the cysteine through the phenylalanine, the CDR3 covers 16 amino acids. Solely the CDR3 DNA is kept, with 48 bases framed from the first base. This specimen belongs to a study of T-cell memory formation after mild COVID-19 (TCRdb year 2021). Broadly, across the study: TCR sequence clusters from the two donors were found to be largely donor specific. In two donors, T-cell clones that expanded and contracted after mild COVID-19 were followed by sequencing TCRalpha and TCRbeta repertoires longitudinally. The cohort was made up of two young adult volunteers, one female and one male, who were previously healthy. The full study reports these points: SARS-CoV-2 specificity was not confirmed for the second-wave clones peaking on day 37. Contracting CD4+ clones were located mainly in the CM and EM memory subsets, whereas CD8+ clones were found to be enriched in EMRA. Balanced CD4/CD8 phenotypes were observed for clones contracting from day 15 to 85, whereas a bias towards CD4+ was observed for a second wave of clones expanding from day 15 to 37. The detection of some responding clones in pre-infection memory suggests that pre-existing cross-reactive memory T cells joined the SARS-CoV-2 response. Only a couple of mild cases were covered by the study, and larger cohorts that include severe cases with pre-infection samples were considered necessary.

Ficoll-Paque density gradient centrifugation was the method used to isolate PBMCs. Instrument used: Illumina NovaSeq 6000. TCRalpha and TCRbeta cDNA libraries were built by 5'RACE with constant-segment primers, adding sample barcodes and unique molecular identifiers. Trizol reagent was used to extract RNA from every sample. The libraries were amplified in two PCR steps, and the second step added a second sample barcode and Illumina TruSeq adapters. Sequencing of the libraries was done on an Illumina NovaSeq, producing 2 x 150 bp paired-end reads. The study's processing was this. With migec v1.2.7, reads were demultiplexed and then collapsed into UMI-guided consensus sequences. Using mixcr v2.1.11, the UMI consensuses were aligned to TRA and TRB V and J templates and assembled into clonotypes. Clonotypes were classified as expanded or contracted when called significant by both edgeR and NoisET, with noise models trained on biological replicates. For edgeR calls, the cutoffs were a false discovery rate-adjusted p below 0.01 and a log2 fold-change threshold of 1. As an exploratory analysis of dynamics, max-normalized trajectories of the 1000 most abundant clonotypes were examined with PCA combined with hierarchical clustering. The CD4 or CD8 phenotype of responding clones was assigned using the separately sequenced CD4+ and CD8+ repertoires. TCRdb trimmed the raw reads at Q25, called clones with MiXCR and kept productive beta chains. Each entry merges the rows of one CDR3 protein and shows their most common DNA and genes. The V and J calls reflect TCRdb's pipeline rather than the authors' work. Across this sample there are approximately 400,000 distinct CDR3 sequences, with around 24% seen only once. In total, the top ten clones hold 7% to 9.5% of the sample.

The rearranged segments are TRBV2 and TRBJ2-1; 9 nucleotides in the junction match TRBD2. This clonotype was obtained from an adult woman who had mild COVID-19 (a few samples of this study predate the infection). The sample titles of this study are shuffled in the database, so cell type and time point are left out; the donor was told from shared clones. Specimen: PBMCs or a T cell subset sorted from them (not recorded which). The CDR3 has the sequence CASSEALSGGQNEQFF. The nucleotide sequence reads as follows: TGTGCCAGCAGTGAAGCGCTCAGCGGGGGGCAGAATGAGCAGTTCTTC.